These 6 T cell receptor beta chains originate from one sample sequenced in a study of cytomegalovirus exposure and HLA in healthy donors. The PCR contained 60 Vbeta and 13 Jbeta primers. The protocol was immunoSEQ multiplex PCR, while the TCRdb copy is restricted to in-frame clones and leaves out a portion. The sample has 210,000 or so clones, around 80% seen once. The sequenced material came from PBMCs. These TCRs come from a boy aged 2 to 10 in good health and CMV-seronegative.

The chain carries TRBV2 and TRBJ2-2, with TRBD2 identical over 8 bases. V lost 5 bases to trimming and J lost 4 bases; unmatched junction nucleotides: 9. This CDR3 is 16 amino acids long. Germline V gene sequence: CDR1 SNHLY, CDR2 FYNNEI. The CDR3 here is CASSPSAGGPTGELFF. CDR3 sequence (DNA): TGTGCCAGCAGTCCTTCGGCGGGAGGCCCCACCGGGGAGCTGTTTTTT.

The chain has TRBV18 and TRBJ1-3; 7 positions agree with TRBD1. This CDR3 comprises 15 residues. CDR1 and CDR2 from the germline V gene are KGHSH and LQKENI. V shed 4 bases and J 2 bases; nucleotides not matched to a gene: 5. The CDR3: CASSLGDSTGNTIYF. The CDR3 nucleotides read TGTGCCAGCTCACTGGGGGACAGTACTGGAAACACCATATATTTT.

This chain connects TRBV29-1 to TRBJ1-2; TRBD1 is a possible D gene (6 bases). Germline assignment: CDR1 SQVTM and CDR2 ANQGSEA. With 6 bases removed from V and 6 bases from J, the gap between germline ends came to 11 bases. The CDR3 runs to 11 residues. This CDR3 reads CSVRAGDGYTF. CDR3 nucleotides: TGCAGCGTCAGAGCAGGGGATGGCTACACCTTC.

This clone was found a few times. The chain is built from TRBV5-1 and TRBJ1-4; 7 bases are shared with TRBD1. From germline, CDR1 is SGHRS and CDR2 YFSETQ. This CDR3 comprises 14 residues. V trimming: 4 bases; J trimming: 8 bases; junction bases outside the gene matches: 8. CDR3 region: CASSRQGREEKLFF. CDR3 in DNA: TGCGCCAGCAGCAGACAGGGAAGGGAGGAAAAACTGTTTTTT.

The chain has TRBV9 and TRBJ2-3; perhaps TRBD1 as D (7 bases). This CDR3 contains 15 residues. V was trimmed by 4 bases and J by 1 base, leaving 13 bases between them. Germline lookup yields CDR1 SGDLS and CDR2 YYNGEE. The CDR3 spells CASSSRGEGTDTQYF. In DNA, the CDR3 is TGTGCCAGCAGCTCCAGGGGGGAGGGCACAGATACGCAGTATTTT.

This clone was picked up one time. The chain recombines TRBV5-1 with TRBJ2-5, with D possibly TRBD2 on 5 matching bases. The DNA end is more similar to TRBJ2-7, so the J call may be wrong. The length of the CDR3 is 14 residues. The germline V gene encodes CDR1 SGHRS and CDR2 YFSETQ. The CDR3 DNA follows: TGCGCCACCTCGGACTCGCAACACTCCTACGAGCAGTACTTC. Its protein product is CATSDSQHSYEQYF.